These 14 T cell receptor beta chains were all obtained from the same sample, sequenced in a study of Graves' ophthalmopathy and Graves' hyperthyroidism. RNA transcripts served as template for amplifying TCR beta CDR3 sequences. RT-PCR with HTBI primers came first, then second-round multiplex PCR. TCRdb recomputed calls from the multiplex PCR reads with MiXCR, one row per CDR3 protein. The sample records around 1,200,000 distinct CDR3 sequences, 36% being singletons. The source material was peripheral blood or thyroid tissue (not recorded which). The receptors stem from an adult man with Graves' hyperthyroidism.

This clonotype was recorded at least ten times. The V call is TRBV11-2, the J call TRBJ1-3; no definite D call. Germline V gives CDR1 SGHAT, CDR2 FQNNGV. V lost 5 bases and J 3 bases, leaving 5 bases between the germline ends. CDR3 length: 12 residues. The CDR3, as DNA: TGTGCCAGCAGCGAGGTTGGAAACACCATATATTTT. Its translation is CASSEVGNTIYF.

CDR3 DNA: TGCAGTTTATCAGGGGACTCCTACGAGCAGTACTTC. Translated: CSLSGDSYEQYF. This chain links TRBV29-1 with TRBJ2-7; maybe TRBD1 (6 bases). The CDR3 totals 12 residues. Looked up from germline, CDR1 is SQVTM and CDR2 is ANQGSEA.

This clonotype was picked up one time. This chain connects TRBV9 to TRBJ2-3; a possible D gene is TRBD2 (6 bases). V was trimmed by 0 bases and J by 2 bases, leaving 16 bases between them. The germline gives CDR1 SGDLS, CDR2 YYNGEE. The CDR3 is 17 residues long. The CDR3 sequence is CASSVGLSRGVTDTQYF. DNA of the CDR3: TGTGCCAGCAGCGTAGGACTCTCGCGGGGAGTCACAGATACGCAGTATTTT. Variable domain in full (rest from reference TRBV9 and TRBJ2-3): DSGVTQTPKHLITATGQRVTLRCSPRSGDLSVYWYQQSLDQGLQFLIQYYNGEERAKGNILERFSAQQFPDLHSELNLSSLELGDSALYFCASSVGLSRGVTDTQYFGPGTRLTVL.

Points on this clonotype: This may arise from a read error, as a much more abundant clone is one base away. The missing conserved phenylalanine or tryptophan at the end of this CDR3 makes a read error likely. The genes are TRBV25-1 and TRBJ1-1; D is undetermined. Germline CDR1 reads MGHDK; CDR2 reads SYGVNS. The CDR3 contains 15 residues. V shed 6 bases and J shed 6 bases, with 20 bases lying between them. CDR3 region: CASSQVLEGLPEAFS. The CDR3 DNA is TGTGCCAGCAGCCAGGTGCTGGAGGGTCTGCCTGAAGCTTTCTCT.

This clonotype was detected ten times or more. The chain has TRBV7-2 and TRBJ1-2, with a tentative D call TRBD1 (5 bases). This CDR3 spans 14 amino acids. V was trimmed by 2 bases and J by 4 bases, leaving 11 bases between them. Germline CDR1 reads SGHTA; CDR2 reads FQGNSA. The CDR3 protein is CASSLTGSSYGYTF. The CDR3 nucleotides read TGTGCCAGCAGCTTAACAGGTTCGAGCTATGGCTACACCTTC.

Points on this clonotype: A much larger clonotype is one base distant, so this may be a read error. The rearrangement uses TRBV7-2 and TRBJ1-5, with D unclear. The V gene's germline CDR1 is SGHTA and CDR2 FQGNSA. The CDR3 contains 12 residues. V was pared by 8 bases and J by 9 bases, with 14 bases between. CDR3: CASAKKGRPQHF. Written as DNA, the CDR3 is TGTGCCAGCGCCAAGAAGGGTCGGCCCCAGCATTTT.

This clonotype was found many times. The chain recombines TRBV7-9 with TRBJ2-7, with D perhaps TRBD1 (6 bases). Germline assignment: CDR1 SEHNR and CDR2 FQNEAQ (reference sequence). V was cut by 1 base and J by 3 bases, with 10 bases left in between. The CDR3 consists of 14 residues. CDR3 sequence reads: CASSLGDMRYEQYF. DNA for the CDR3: TGTGCCAGCAGCTTAGGGGACATGCGCTACGAGCAGTACTTC.

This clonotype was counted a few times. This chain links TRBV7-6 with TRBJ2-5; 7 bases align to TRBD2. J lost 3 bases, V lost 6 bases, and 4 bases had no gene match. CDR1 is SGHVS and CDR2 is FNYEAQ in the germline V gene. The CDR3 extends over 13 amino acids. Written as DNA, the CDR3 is TGTGCCAGCAGTCGGACTAGTAAAGAGACCCAGTACTTC. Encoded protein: CASSRTSKETQYF.

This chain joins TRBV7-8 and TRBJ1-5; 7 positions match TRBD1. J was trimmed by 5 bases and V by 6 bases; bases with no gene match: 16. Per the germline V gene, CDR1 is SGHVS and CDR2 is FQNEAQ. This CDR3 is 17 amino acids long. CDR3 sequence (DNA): TGTGCCAGCAGTGCTAGAGGCGTAAGGGGGCTGGATCAGCCCCAGCATTTT. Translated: CASSARGVRGLDQPQHF.

The CDR3 protein is CAISGSPGGAFF. DNA for the CDR3: TGTGCCATCAGTGGATCCCCAGGGGGGGCTTTCTTT. The chain joins TRBV10-3 to TRBJ1-1; 7 bases fit TRBD1. CDR3 length equals 12 residues. V was pared by 4 bases and J by 11 bases, with 7 bases of the junction left unmatched. Per the germline V gene, CDR1 is ENHRY and CDR2 is SYGVKD.

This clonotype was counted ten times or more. The DNA for the CDR3 is TGTGCCAGCAGTTACCTATACGAGCAGTACTTC. As protein: CASSYLYEQYF. The chain uses TRBV6-2 or TRBV6-3 and TRBJ2-7; no reliable D call. Germline CDR1 and CDR2: MNHEY and SVGEGT. The CDR3 is 11 residues long. With 2 bases removed from V and 4 bases from J, the gap between germline ends came to 3 bases.

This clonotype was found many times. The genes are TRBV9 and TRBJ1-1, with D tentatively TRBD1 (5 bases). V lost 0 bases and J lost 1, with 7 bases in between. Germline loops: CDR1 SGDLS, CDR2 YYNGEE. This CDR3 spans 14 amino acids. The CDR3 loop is CASSVDGANTEAFF. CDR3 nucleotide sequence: TGTGCCAGCAGCGTAGACGGGGCGAACACTGAAGCTTTCTTT.

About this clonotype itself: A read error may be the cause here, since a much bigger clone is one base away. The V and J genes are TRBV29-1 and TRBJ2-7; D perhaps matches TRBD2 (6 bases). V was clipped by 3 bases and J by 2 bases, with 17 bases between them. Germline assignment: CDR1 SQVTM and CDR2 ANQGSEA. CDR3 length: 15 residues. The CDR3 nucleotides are TGCAGCGTTGAGGGTAGGGGCGGCGGGGCCTACGAGCAGTACTTC. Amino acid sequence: CSVEGRGGGAYEQYF.

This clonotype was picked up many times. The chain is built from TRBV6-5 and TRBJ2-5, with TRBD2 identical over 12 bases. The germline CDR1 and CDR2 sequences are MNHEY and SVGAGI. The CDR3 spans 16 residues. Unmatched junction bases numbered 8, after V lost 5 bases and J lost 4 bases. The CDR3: CASSEELGLAGETQYF. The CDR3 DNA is TGTGCCAGCAGTGAAGAGTTGGGACTAGCGGGAGAGACCCAGTACTTC.